Following are 32 T cell receptor beta chains from one sample sequenced in a study of T cell responses to AZD1222 COVID-19 vaccine. The repertoire was sequenced with immunoSEQ multiplex PCR; TCRdb's copy has only in-frame clones and lacks some. The table shows roughly 160,000 clones, with roughly 85% occurring only once. The source material was peripheral blood, sampled 28 days after the second AZD1222 dose. The receptors shown here come from an adult who received the AZD1222 COVID-19 vaccine.

This chain joins TRBV5-5 and TRBJ1-1; D remains ambiguous. This CDR3 region has 12 residues. V was pared by 7 bases and J by 0 bases, with 7 bases between. The germline V gene has CDR1 SGHKS and CDR2 YYEKEE (reference sequence). Written as DNA, the CDR3 is TGTGCCAGCGGGAAAATGAACACTGAAGCTTTCTTT. This codes for CASGKMNTEAFF.

The chain joins TRBV7-8 to TRBJ1-4, with TRBD1 matching over 11 bases. Germline assignment: CDR1 SGHVS and CDR2 FQNEAQ. The length of the CDR3 is 15 residues. Unmatched junction bases numbered 6, after V lost 4 bases and J lost 8 bases. CDR3 DNA sequence: TGTGCCAGCAGCTCCGGGACAGGGGGACGGGAAAAACTGTTTTTT. This sequence encodes CASSSGTGGREKLFF.

Notes on this clone: One junction end does not reproduce the germline sequence, and a read error may be involved. This chain's CDR3 is CASTQAGGGQGTQYF. The CDR3 nucleotides are TGTGCCAGCACGCAGGCGGGAGGGGGCCAAGGGACCCAGTACTTC. The rearrangement links TRBV3-1 (or the pseudogene TRBV3-2) to TRBJ2-5; 9 bases line up with TRBD2. Germline CDR1 reads LGHDT; CDR2 reads YNNKEL (reference sequence). The CDR3 runs 15 residues.

This sequence joins TRBV4-3 and TRBJ2-3; D is uncertain. Per germline, CDR1 LGHNA and CDR2 YSLEER. Trimming removed 2 bases at V and 2 bases at J, with 8 bases between. The CDR3 covers 14 residues. The CDR3 loop is CASSQSYHTDTQYF. CDR3 sequence (DNA): TGCGCCAGCAGCCAATCTTACCACACAGATACGCAGTATTTT.

This chain links TRBV29-1 with TRBJ2-2; 8 nucleotides agree with TRBD2. V gave up 0 bases and J gave up 7 bases; unmatched junction bases: 4. The CDR3 runs to 14 residues. Germline V gene lookup returns CDR1 SQVTM and CDR2 ANQGSEA. CDR3 nucleotides: TGCAGCGTTGAAGACGGGGGGGCCGGCGGGGAGCTGTTTTTT. This codes for CSVEDGGAGGELFF.

This rearrangement joins TRBV6-6 to TRBJ2-5; the D gene is possibly TRBD2 (6 bases). CDR1 and CDR2 from the germline V gene are MNHNY and SVGAGI (reference sequence). V was shortened by 5 bases and J by 5 bases, with 30 bases between the two germline ends. The CDR3 covers 19 residues. CDR3 sequence reads: CASSPGRWGGTSSGETQYF. The CDR3, as DNA: TGTGCCAGCAGTCCCGGTCGGTGGGGCGGTACTAGCTCGGGTGAGACCCAGTACTTC.

The V gene is TRBV4-1, the J gene TRBJ1-4; 8 positions match TRBD1. V trimming: 3 bases; J trimming: 7 bases; junction bases outside the gene matches: 4. Germline V lookup: CDR1 MGHRA, CDR2 YSYEKL. There are 14 residues in the CDR3. The CDR3 is CASSQDRVFEKLFF. In DNA form, the CDR3 reads TGCGCCAGCAGCCAGGACAGGGTTTTTGAAAAACTGTTTTTT.

The gene calls are TRBV2 and TRBJ2-7, with TRBD2 identical over 7 bases. The CDR3 has 14 residues. Germline V gene lookup returns CDR1 SNHLY and CDR2 FYNNEI. The V and J ends lost 6 bases and 3 bases, in that order; junction bases with no gene match: 8. CDR3 in amino acids: CASSVGLGVYEQYF. In DNA form, the CDR3 reads TGTGCCAGCAGCGTAGGACTAGGAGTCTACGAGCAGTACTTC.

V gene TRBV7-9 combines with J gene TRBJ1-6, with D uncertain. The CDR3 totals 14 residues. CDR1 SEHNR and CDR2 FQNEAQ come from the germline V gene (reference sequence). V gave up 6 bases and J gave up 10 bases, with 16 bases separating them. Here the CDR3 DNA reads TGTGCCAGCAGTTATCACCAGAAGAGATCACCCCTCCACTTT. Its protein product is CASSYHQKRSPLHF.

The chain carries TRBV21-1 and TRBJ1-1. TRBV21-1 is flagged as a pseudogene. This CDR3 has 13 amino acids. CDR3 coding DNA: TGTGCCAGCTGCCGGGGTGGGCAATCGGAAGCTTTCTTT. Its protein is CASCRGGQSEAFF.

This clone came up a few times. Here the CDR3 DNA reads TGTGCCAGCACCCGGGACAGGGGGCGGGCTGGAAACACCATATATTTT. This gives the protein CASTRDRGRAGNTIYF. The J gene is TRBJ1-3, the V gene TRBV2; 12 bases are shared with TRBD1. J gave up 2 bases and V 7 bases, and 6 bases lay outside the gene matches. This CDR3 has 16 residues. Germline CDR1 and CDR2: SNHLY and FYNNEI.

V is TRBV15 and J is TRBJ1-2, with D uncertain. The V gene's germline CDR1 is LNHNV and CDR2 YYDKDF (reference sequence). Trimming left V 2 bases short and J 6 bases short, with 25 bases between. This CDR3 spans 18 amino acids. CDR3 in DNA: TGTGCCACCAGCAGACCTGAAGGTGGCCCGGGAATGGGAAATGGCTACACCTTC. This codes for CATSRPEGGPGMGNGYTF.

This sequence joins TRBV6-5 and TRBJ1-5; maybe TRBD1 (5 bases). Germline values: CDR1 MNHEY, CDR2 SVGAGI. V lost 4 bases to trimming and J lost 5 bases, with 18 bases between them. This CDR3 has 16 residues. CDR3 sequence reads: CASSSQDKSADQPQHF. CDR3 sequence (DNA): TGTGCCAGCAGTTCCCAGGACAAATCAGCGGATCAGCCCCAGCATTTT.

This chain joins TRBV6-5 and TRBJ1-2, with TRBD1 matching over 9 bases. This CDR3 has 14 amino acids. Trimming took 2 bases from V and 8 from J; bases not matched to a gene: 6. Germline CDR1 is MNHEY and CDR2 is SVGAGI. CDR3 residues: CASSYGRDRVGYTF. CDR3 DNA: TGTGCCAGCAGTTACGGCCGGGACAGGGTCGGCTACACCTTC.

CDR3 sequence reads: CASRSPMETQYF. CDR3 in DNA: TGCGCCAGCAGGAGTCCCATGGAGACCCAGTACTTC. The rearrangement uses TRBV10-2 and TRBJ2-5; D call uncertain. The CDR3 length is 12 residues. V gave up 6 bases and J gave up 5 bases, with 10 bases separating them. Germline V gives CDR1 WSHSY, CDR2 SAAADI.

The chain combines TRBV5-1 with TRBJ2-2; TRBD1 agrees at 7 bases. The CDR3 runs to 15 residues. Germline V gene sequence: CDR1 SGHRS, CDR2 YFSETQ. Germline trimming cut 3 bases from V and 4 bases from J; bases unmatched to any gene: 6. The DNA of the CDR3 is TGCGCCAGCAGCTCCGGGACAGAGATCACCGGGGAGCTGTTTTTT. As protein: CASSSGTEITGELFF.

The chain employs TRBV4-2 and TRBJ1-2, with D tentatively TRBD1 (6 bases). This CDR3 has 17 residues. The germline V gene encodes CDR1 LGHNA and CDR2 YNFKEQ. The V end lost 0 bases, the J end lost 4 bases, and 18 bases lay between the germline ends. The CDR3 reads CASSQDTAGHRAYGYTF. The CDR3 DNA is TGTGCCAGCAGCCAAGATACGGCAGGCCACAGGGCCTATGGCTACACCTTC.

This chain links TRBV4-1 with TRBJ2-7, with TRBD1 matching over 9 bases. The CDR3 sequence is 13 residues long. Germline CDR1 MGHRA, CDR2 YSYEKL. Germline trimming cut 7 bases from V and 3 bases from J; bases unmatched to any gene: 4. The CDR3 DNA reads as TGCGCCAGCAACCGGGACAGGGTCTACGAGCAGTACTTC. The encoded protein is CASNRDRVYEQYF.

The rearrangement uses TRBV5-1 and TRBJ1-6, with D perhaps TRBD1 (5 bases). The CDR3 spans 15 residues. Looked up from germline, CDR1 is SGHRS and CDR2 is YFSETQ. Trimming shortened V by 2 bases and J by 8 bases, and 14 bases separated the two germline ends. CDR3 nucleotides: TGCGCCAGCAGCTTAGGTTTGCAGGGCGATTCACCCCTCCACTTT. Its protein is CASSLGLQGDSPLHF.

On this clone itself: The sample holds other DNA sequences that translate to the same CDR3. CDR3 DNA: TGTGCCAGCAGCCTCTCGAATGAGCAGTTCTTC. Translation gives CASSLSNEQFF. This chain joins TRBV5-4 and TRBJ2-1; D not resolved. There are 11 residues in the CDR3. CDR1 and CDR2 (germline): SGHNT, YYREEE (reference sequence). V was shortened by 4 bases and J by 7 bases, with 6 bases between the two germline ends.

The count of this clone is one. The chain carries TRBV3-1 (or the pseudogene TRBV3-2) and TRBJ1-4, with D maybe TRBD1 (5 bases). There are 15 residues in the CDR3. Germline lookup yields CDR1 LGHDT and CDR2 YNNKEL (reference sequence). V lost 1 base and J lost 7, with 13 bases in between. This CDR3 is CASSQGPGTGEKLFF. The CDR3 coding sequence is TGTGCCAGCAGCCAAGGACCTGGGACGGGTGAAAAACTGTTTTTT.

The chain recombines TRBV5-1 with TRBJ1-6; possible D gene TRBD1, 5 bases. The CDR3 runs 14 residues. Germline V gene lookup returns CDR1 SGHRS and CDR2 YFSETQ. V was shortened by 0 bases and J by 9 bases, with 10 bases between the two germline ends. For the CDR3, the DNA is TGCGCCAGCAGCTTGGATGGGGGGAGTTCACCCCTCCACTTT. This codes for CASSLDGGSSPLHF.

The genes are TRBV5-1 and TRBJ2-1; TRBD2 agrees at 10 bases. The J segment lost 9 bases and the V segment lost 3 bases, leaving 6 bases of the junction unmatched. The CDR3 is 14 residues long. Germline V gene lookup returns CDR1 SGHRS and CDR2 YFSETQ. CDR3 loop: CASSWSGGAAEQFF. Here the CDR3 DNA reads TGCGCCAGCAGCTGGAGCGGGGGGGCGGCTGAGCAGTTCTTC.

In this sample, this clone turned up a few times. This chain connects TRBV20-1 to TRBJ2-5, with unresolved D. Germline V gene lookup returns CDR1 DFQATT and CDR2 SNEGSKA (reference sequence). CDR3 length equals 12 residues. V lost 3 bases, J lost 5 bases, and 10 bases lay in between. CDR3 protein: CSASDQGETQYF. The CDR3 region has the DNA TGCAGTGCTAGTGACCAAGGGGAGACCCAGTACTTC.

The rearrangement joins TRBV19 to TRBJ1-5; D remains ambiguous. This CDR3 has 11 residues. From germline, CDR1 is LNHDA and CDR2 SQIVND (reference sequence). V lost 3 bases and J 11 bases, leaving 8 bases between the germline ends. The CDR3 nucleotides are TGTGCCAGTAGTATCCCTGGGTCCCAGCATTTT. This encodes CASSIPGSQHF.

This chain connects TRBV6-5 to TRBJ2-7, with D unclear. Deletions cut 6 bases from V and 3 bases from J, with 6 bases between. The CDR3 runs to 11 residues. CDR1 and CDR2 (germline): MNHEY, SVGAGI. CDR3 protein: CASRTGYEQYF. The CDR3 DNA sequence: TGTGCCAGCAGGACGGGCTACGAGCAGTACTTC.

DNA for the CDR3: TGTGCCAGAAGTCCCGACAGAAAAAACTATGGCTACACCTTC. Residues: CARSPDRKNYGYTF. This chain joins TRBV5-3 and TRBJ1-2, with D possibly being TRBD1 (5 bases). TRBV5-3 is annotated as an ORF whose role is uncertain. Trimming left V 5 bases short and J 2 bases short, with 13 bases between. This CDR3 has 14 residues.

In the case of this clone: One end of the junction does not line up with germline, which may come from a read error. The rearrangement joins TRBV27 to TRBJ1-1; no clear D. Per germline, CDR1 MNHEY and CDR2 SMNVEV (reference sequence). The CDR3 sequence is 13 residues long. DNA of the CDR3: TGTGCCAGTAGTTATGAAGTTGGGTCTGAAGCTTTCTTT. Encoded protein: CASSYEVGSEAFF.

V is TRBV27 and J is TRBJ1-1; a weak D match, TRBD1 (5 bases). This CDR3 region has 15 residues. Germline CDR1 MNHEY, CDR2 SMNVEV (reference sequence). Trimming took 3 bases from V and 4 from J, leaving 15 bases between them. The CDR3 sequence: CASSLGQGWTTEAFF. The CDR3 nucleotides read TGTGCCAGCAGTTTGGGGCAGGGCTGGACCACTGAAGCTTTCTTT.

The chain combines TRBV12-5 with TRBJ1-6; 7 bases match TRBD1. CDR3 length: 18 residues. Germline loops: CDR1 LGHNT, CDR2 FRNRAP. V was pared by 4 bases and J by 7 bases, with 16 bases of the junction left unmatched. The CDR3 sequence is CASGWNLGDRAENSPLHF. CDR3 coding DNA: TGTGCTAGTGGTTGGAACCTGGGAGACAGGGCAGAAAATTCACCCCTCCACTTT. Filled out from reference TRBV12-5 and TRBJ1-6, the complete variable domain reads DARVTQTPRHKVTEMGQEVTMRCQPILGHNTVFWYRQTMMQGLELLAYFRNRAPLDDSGMPKDRFSAEMPDATLATLKIQPSEPRDSAVYFCASGWNLGDRAENSPLHFGNGTRLTVT.

This clone was picked up one time. The genes are TRBV6-2 or TRBV6-3 and TRBJ2-2; D is undetermined. CDR1 MNHEY and CDR2 SVGEGT come from the germline V gene. The V and J ends lost 5 bases and 6 bases respectively, with 19 bases between them. This CDR3 contains 16 residues. CDR3 nucleotides: TGTGCCAGCAGTGAGCACTCCCTTCTAAGTTCCGGGGAGCTGTTTTTT. It is translated as CASSEHSLLSSGELFF.

The chain recombines TRBV5-8 with TRBJ2-6; a weak D match, TRBD2 (6 bases). Germline lookup yields CDR1 SGHTS and CDR2 YDEGEE. The V gene lost 0 bases and the J gene lost 0 bases, with 13 bases spanning the gap. The CDR3 spans 18 residues. The CDR3 protein is CASSLAGGTSSGANVLTF. The CDR3 DNA sequence: TGTGCCAGCAGCTTGGCCGGGGGAACCAGCTCTGGGGCCAACGTCCTGACTTTC.